Each of the 24 T cell receptor beta chains below was sequenced from the same sample in a study of neoadjuvant anti-PD-1 for oral cavity cancer. Indicated time point: after neoadjuvant nivolumab, at surgical resection. Produced via immunoSEQ multiplex PCR; TCRdb's table is partial and in-frame only. The data show 12,000 or so clones, with over 70% seen just once and approximately 2.3% held by the top ten. The sample here was PBMCs, taken after nivolumab (anti-PD-1) treatment. These receptors all come from a person between 35 and 79 years old with oral cavity squamous cell carcinoma.

The chain couples TRBV5-4 to TRBJ1-6, with 9 bases matching TRBD1. The CDR3 totals 16 residues. Trimming cost V 1 base and J 7 bases; bases outside gene matches: 6. Germline-derived CDR1 and CDR2 are SGHNT and YYREEE (reference sequence). CDR3 loop: CASSLSGTGSNSPLHF. CDR3 nucleotides: TGTGCCAGCAGCTTGTCCGGGACAGGGTCCAATTCACCCCTCCACTTT. The whole variable domain, remainder taken from reference TRBV5-4 and TRBJ1-6, is ETGVTQSPTHLIKTRGQQVTLRCSSQSGHNTVSWYQQALGQGPQFIFQYYREEENGRGNFPPRFSGLQFPNYSSELNVNALELDDSALYLCASSLSGTGSNSPLHFGNGTRLTVT.

This clone was seen once. The chain employs TRBV10-1 and TRBJ1-5; no firm D call. CDR3 length: 13 amino acids. The V end was cut by 4 bases, the J end by 3 bases, with 7 bases between. Germline V gene sequence: CDR1 WNHNN, CDR2 SYGVQD (reference sequence). CDR3 amino acids: CASSASTNQPQHF. CDR3 nucleotide sequence: TGCGCCAGCAGTGCTAGTACCAATCAGCCCCAGCATTTT.

V usage is TRBV7-9 and J usage is TRBJ2-5; 10 bases agree with TRBD1. The CDR3 totals 14 residues. Germline lookup yields CDR1 SEHNR and CDR2 FQNEAQ (reference sequence). J gave up 5 bases and V 4 bases, and 4 bases lay outside the gene matches. CDR3: CASSSRQGAETQYF. CDR3 in DNA: TGTGCCAGCAGCTCTCGACAGGGGGCGGAGACCCAGTACTTC. Complete variable domain (other parts from reference TRBV7-9 and TRBJ2-5): DTGVSQNPRHKITKRGQNVTFRCDPISEHNRLYWYRQTLGQGPEFLTYFQNEAQLEKSRLLSDRFSAERPKGSFSTLEIQRTEQGDSAMYLCASSSRQGAETQYFGPGTRLLVL.

CDR3 sequence (DNA): TGTGCCAGCAGCGGGGGACGGATCGGCGGAAACACCATATATTTT. Amino acid sequence: CASSGGRIGGNTIYF. The genes are TRBV7-9 and TRBJ1-3; D is perhaps TRBD1 (5 bases). The length of the CDR3 is 15 residues. The germline V and J ends were trimmed by 5 bases and 4 bases, with 15 bases remaining between them. Germline V gene lookup returns CDR1 SEHNR and CDR2 FQNEAQ (reference sequence).

The rearrangement uses TRBV7-9 and TRBJ2-7, with D unclear. The V end lost 4 bases, the J end lost 3 bases, and 7 bases lay between the germline ends. The CDR3 totals 12 residues. From germline, CDR1 is SEHNR and CDR2 FQNEAQ (reference sequence). The CDR3 DNA sequence: TGTGCCAGCAGCTGGCTATTCTACGAGCAGTACTTC. It translates to CASSWLFYEQYF.

The J gene is TRBJ1-2, the V gene TRBV4-2; TRBD1 agrees at 7 bases. This CDR3 has 12 residues. The V gene's germline CDR1 is LGHNA and CDR2 YNFKEQ. Losses at the gene ends were 2 bases for V and 8 bases for J; bases not matched to a gene: 2. CDR3: CASSQTGEGYTF. The CDR3 DNA follows: TGTGCCAGCAGCCAAACAGGGGAGGGCTACACCTTC.

J is TRBJ1-1 and V is TRBV7-9; 8 nucleotides line up with TRBD1. Per the germline V gene, CDR1 is SEHNR and CDR2 is FQNEAQ (reference sequence). This CDR3 has 18 residues. J lost 1 base, V lost 6 bases, and 16 bases had no gene match. CDR3 DNA sequence: TGTGCCAGCAGTCGCCTATTGAGACAGGGGAGGGAGAACACTGAAGCTTTCTTT. Translating gives CASSRLLRQGRENTEAFF.

This clone was counted a single time. The chain employs TRBV27 and TRBJ1-1, with a possible D match to TRBD1 (6 bases). The CDR3 covers 15 residues. The V and J ends lost 5 bases and 10 bases respectively, with 23 bases between them. Germline V gene data show CDR1 as MNHEY and CDR2 as SMNVEV (reference sequence). CDR3 sequence (DNA): TGTGCCAGCAGTCCTCAGACAGCCGGGGGCGTCGGAGCTTTCTTT. This encodes CASSPQTAGGVGAFF.

This chain links TRBV9 with TRBJ2-1, with TRBD2 matching 7 bases. Germline V gene sequence: CDR1 SGDLS, CDR2 YYNGEE. The J segment lost 8 bases and the V segment lost 0 bases, leaving 5 bases of the junction unmatched. The CDR3 covers 14 residues. Here the CDR3 DNA reads TGTGCCAGCAGCGTAGTCGGGAGGAAGGATGAGCAGTTCTTC. Protein sequence: CASSVVGRKDEQFF.

V is TRBV27 and J is TRBJ2-1, with TRBD2 matching 7 bases. CDR1 is MNHEY and CDR2 is SMNVEV in the germline V gene (reference sequence). The CDR3 is made up of 15 amino acids. V was clipped by 5 bases and J by 9 bases; unmatched bases: 13. CDR3 residues: CASSPGTSGGGEQFF. In nucleotides, the CDR3 is TGTGCCAGCAGTCCCGGGACTTCCGGCGGGGGTGAGCAGTTCTTC.

The CDR3 loop is CASSFGQAGANVLTF. CDR3 DNA: TGTGCCAGCAGTTTCGGCCAGGCTGGGGCCAACGTCCTGACTTTC. The chain has TRBV27 and TRBJ2-6; D is unresolved. The germline gives CDR1 MNHEY, CDR2 SMNVEV (reference sequence). Trimming stripped 3 bases from V and 2 bases from J, with 8 bases between. This CDR3 comprises 15 residues.

The CDR3 region is CASSQRSSYEQYF. In nucleotides, the CDR3 is TGTGCCAGCAGTCAAAGGAGCTCCTACGAGCAGTACTTC. The chain couples TRBV6-1 to TRBJ2-7; no definite D call. Germline assignment: CDR1 MNHNS and CDR2 SASEGT. Trimming shortened V by 5 bases and J by 0 bases, and 8 bases separated the two germline ends. The CDR3 contains 13 residues.

This clone has only a few counts. This CDR3 reads CASSPIATNEKLFF. In DNA, the CDR3 is TGTGCCAGTAGTCCTATCGCAACTAATGAAAAACTGTTTTTT. The J gene is TRBJ1-4, the V gene TRBV19; D is uncertain. Per germline, CDR1 LNHDA and CDR2 SQIVND (reference sequence). This CDR3 is 14 amino acids long. The V end lost 5 bases, the J end lost 0 bases, and 7 bases lay between the germline ends. Together with reference TRBV19 and TRBJ1-4, the CDR3 gives the full variable domain: DGGITQSPKYLFRKEGQNVTLSCEQNLNHDAMYWYRQDPGQGLRLIYYSQIVNDFQKGDIAEGYSVSREKKESFPLTVTSAQKNPTAFYLCASSPIATNEKLFFGSGTQLSVL.

The chain employs TRBV30 and TRBJ1-2; D uncertain. This CDR3 region has 14 residues. Trimming took off 3 bases at V and 0 bases at J, with 11 bases between the two ends. From germline, CDR1 is GTSNPN and CDR2 SVGIG (reference sequence). CDR3 in DNA: TGTGCCTGGAGGCCCCGGGCGTCTAACTATGGCTACACCTTC. This sequence encodes CAWRPRASNYGYTF.

This chain joins TRBV19 and TRBJ2-4; 7 bases agree with TRBD1. This CDR3 contains 16 residues. J was trimmed by 2 bases and V by 4 bases; bases with no gene match: 8. CDR1 LNHDA and CDR2 SQIVND come from the germline V gene (reference sequence). The CDR3: CASSTASDRTKNIQYF. CDR3 DNA: TGTGCCAGTAGTACCGCATCGGACAGGACCAAAAACATTCAGTACTTC.

The chain links TRBV10-3 to TRBJ1-1, with D perhaps TRBD1 (5 bases). Germline V gives CDR1 ENHRY, CDR2 SYGVKD. V lost 10 bases and J 8 bases, leaving 17 bases between the germline ends. There are 12 residues in the CDR3. The CDR3 reads CASSSRDEEAFF. Here the CDR3 DNA reads TGTGCCAGCAGCTCGAGGGACGAGGAAGCTTTCTTT.

The rearrangement uses TRBV30 and TRBJ2-7, with D possibly TRBD1 on 5 matching bases. Germline CDR1 GTSNPN, CDR2 SVGIG (reference sequence). Between the trimmed V and J ends, which lost 1 base and 3 bases, there was a span of 16 bases. The CDR3 loop spans 15 amino acids. The CDR3 is CAWSEQTVEVYEQYF. In DNA, the CDR3 is TGTGCCTGGAGTGAACAGACAGTGGAAGTCTACGAGCAGTACTTC.

The chain has TRBV5-8 and TRBJ2-7; the D call may be TRBD1 or TRBD2 (5 bases each). Germline loops: CDR1 SGHTS, CDR2 YDEGEE. V lost 4 bases and J 8 bases, leaving 10 bases between the germline ends. The CDR3 consists of 11 residues. The CDR3 DNA reads TGTGCCAGCAGCGCCCGGGACCAGCAGTACTTC. It encodes CASSARDQQYF. The variable domain in full, completed from reference TRBV5-8 and TRBJ2-7, reads EAGVTQSPTHLIKTRGQQATLRCSPISGHTSVYWYQQALGLGLQFLLWYDEGEERNRGNFPPRFSGRQFPNYSSELNVNALELEDSALYLCASSARDQQYFGPGTRLTVT.

This clone was detected only a few times. This sequence joins TRBV6-1 and TRBJ2-7, with 8 bases identical to TRBD2. Per the germline V gene, CDR1 is MNHNS and CDR2 is SASEGT. The V and J ends lost 2 bases and 0 bases, in that order; junction bases with no gene match: 3. The length of the CDR3 is 15 residues. DNA for the CDR3: TGTGCCAGCAGTGAAAGCGGGAGCCCCTCCTACGAGCAGTACTTC. Encoded protein: CASSESGSPSYEQYF.

The chain combines TRBV6-5 with TRBJ1-1; a weak D match, TRBD1 (5 bases). The CDR3 extends over 15 amino acids. The germline V gene encodes CDR1 MNHEY and CDR2 SVGAGI. The V gene lost 1 base and the J gene lost 1 base, with 10 bases spanning the gap. The DNA of the CDR3 is TGTGCCAGCAGTTACTTAGGGACTGAGAACACTGAAGCTTTCTTT. This gives the protein CASSYLGTENTEAFF.

The chain recombines TRBV7-9 with TRBJ1-2; D ambiguous. V was shortened by 1 base and J by 1 base, with 1 base between the two germline ends. Germline-derived CDR1 and CDR2 are SEHNR and FQNEAQ (reference sequence). There are 12 residues in the CDR3. CDR3 in amino acids: CASSLDNYGYTF. The CDR3 coding sequence is TGTGCCAGCAGCTTAGATAACTATGGCTACACCTTC.

This clone was seen only a few times. The chain couples TRBV11-2 to TRBJ1-4; 7 bases fit TRBD1. Germline V CDR1 and CDR2: SGHAT, FQNNGV. The CDR3 totals 14 residues. V dropped 1 base and J dropped 7; count of bases not matched to a gene: 3. CDR3: CASSLAAGGEKLFF. The CDR3 nucleotides read TGTGCCAGCAGCTTAGCCGCAGGGGGTGAAAAACTGTTTTTT.

This clone was recorded once. The V gene is TRBV10-3, the J gene TRBJ1-3; tentative D call: TRBD1 (5 bases). The germline V gene encodes CDR1 ENHRY and CDR2 SYGVKD. V dropped 5 bases and J dropped 3 bases, with 17 bases sitting between them. This CDR3 contains 16 residues. The CDR3 spells CAISSNGGYGGNTIYF. In nucleotides, the CDR3 is TGTGCCATCAGTAGCAACGGGGGTTACGGTGGAAACACCATATATTTT.

V and J are TRBV6-1 and TRBJ1-5; the D gene is possibly TRBD1 (5 bases). The CDR3 has 13 residues. Trimming stripped 6 bases from V and 7 bases from J, with 13 bases between. Germline assignment: CDR1 MNHNS and CDR2 SASEGT. The chain's CDR3 is CASSRDLRQPQHF. The CDR3 nucleotides are TGTGCCAGCAGCCGGGACTTGCGACAGCCCCAGCATTTT.